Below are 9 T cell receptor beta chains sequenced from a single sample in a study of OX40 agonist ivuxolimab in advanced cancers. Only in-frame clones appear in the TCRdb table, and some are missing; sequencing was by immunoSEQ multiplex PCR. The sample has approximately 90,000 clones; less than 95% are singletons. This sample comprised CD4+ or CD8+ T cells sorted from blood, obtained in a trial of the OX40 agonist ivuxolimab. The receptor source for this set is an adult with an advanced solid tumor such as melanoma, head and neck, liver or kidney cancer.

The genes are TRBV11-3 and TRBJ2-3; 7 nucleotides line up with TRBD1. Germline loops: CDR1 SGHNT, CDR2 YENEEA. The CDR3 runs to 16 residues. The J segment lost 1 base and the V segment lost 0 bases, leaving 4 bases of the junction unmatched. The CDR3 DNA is TGTGCCAGCAGCTTAGATCGAGGGGGCGGCACAGATACGCAGTATTTT. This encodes CASSLDRGGGTDTQYF.

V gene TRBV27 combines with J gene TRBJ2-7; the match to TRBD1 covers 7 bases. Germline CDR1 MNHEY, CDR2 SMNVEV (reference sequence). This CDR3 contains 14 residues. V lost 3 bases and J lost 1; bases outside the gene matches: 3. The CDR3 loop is CASSFGGQSYEQYF. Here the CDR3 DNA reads TGTGCCAGCAGTTTTGGGGGACAGTCCTACGAGCAGTACTTC.

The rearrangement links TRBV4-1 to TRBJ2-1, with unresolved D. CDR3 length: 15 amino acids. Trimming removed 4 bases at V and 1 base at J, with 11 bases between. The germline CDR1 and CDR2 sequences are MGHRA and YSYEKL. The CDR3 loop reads CASSRESPSYNEQFF. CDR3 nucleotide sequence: TGCGCCAGCAGCCGAGAGTCTCCTTCCTACAATGAGCAGTTCTTC.

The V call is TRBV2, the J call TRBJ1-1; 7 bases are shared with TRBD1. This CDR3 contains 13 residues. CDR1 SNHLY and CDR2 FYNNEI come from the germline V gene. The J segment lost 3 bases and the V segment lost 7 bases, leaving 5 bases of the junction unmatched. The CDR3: CASNRDSYTEAFF. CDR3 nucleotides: TGTGCCAGCAATAGGGACAGCTACACTGAAGCTTTCTTT.

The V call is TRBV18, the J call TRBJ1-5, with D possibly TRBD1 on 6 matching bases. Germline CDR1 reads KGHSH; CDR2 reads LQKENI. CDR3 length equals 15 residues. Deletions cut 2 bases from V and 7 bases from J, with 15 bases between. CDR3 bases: TGTGCCAGCTCACCAGTGGGCCAGGGGAACCAGCCCCAGCATTTT. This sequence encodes CASSPVGQGNQPQHF.

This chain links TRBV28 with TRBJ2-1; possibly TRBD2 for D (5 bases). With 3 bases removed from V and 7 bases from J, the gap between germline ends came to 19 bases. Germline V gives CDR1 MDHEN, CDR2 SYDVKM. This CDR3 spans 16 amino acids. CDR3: CASSFTGEGLGNEQFF. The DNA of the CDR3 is TGTGCCAGCAGTTTTACGGGTGAGGGATTAGGTAATGAGCAGTTCTTC.

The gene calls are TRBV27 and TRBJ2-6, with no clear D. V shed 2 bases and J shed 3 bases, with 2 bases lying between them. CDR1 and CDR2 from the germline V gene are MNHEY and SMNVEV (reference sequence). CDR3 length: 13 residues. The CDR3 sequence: CASSLRGANVLTF. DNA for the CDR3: TGTGCCAGCAGTTTACGTGGGGCCAACGTCCTGACTTTC. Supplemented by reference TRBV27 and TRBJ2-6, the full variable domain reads EAQVTQNPRYLITVTGKKLTVTCSQNMNHEYMSWYRQDPGLGLRQIYYSMNVEVTDKGDVPEGYKVSRKEKRNFPLILESPSPNQTSLYFCASSLRGANVLTFGAGSRLTVL.

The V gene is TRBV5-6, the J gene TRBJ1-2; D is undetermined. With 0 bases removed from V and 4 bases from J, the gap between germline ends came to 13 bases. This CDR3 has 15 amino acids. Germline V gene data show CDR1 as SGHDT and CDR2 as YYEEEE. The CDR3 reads CASSLGSDPLYGYTF. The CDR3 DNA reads TGTGCCAGCAGCTTGGGGTCAGATCCTCTCTATGGCTACACCTTC.

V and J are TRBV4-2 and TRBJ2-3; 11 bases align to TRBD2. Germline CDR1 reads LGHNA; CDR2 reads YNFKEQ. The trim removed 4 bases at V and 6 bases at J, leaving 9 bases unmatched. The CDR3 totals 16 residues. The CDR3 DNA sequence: TGTGCCAGCAGCCTTCGTGGTAGCGGGAGGGGTGATACGCAGTATTTT. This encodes CASSLRGSGRGDTQYF.